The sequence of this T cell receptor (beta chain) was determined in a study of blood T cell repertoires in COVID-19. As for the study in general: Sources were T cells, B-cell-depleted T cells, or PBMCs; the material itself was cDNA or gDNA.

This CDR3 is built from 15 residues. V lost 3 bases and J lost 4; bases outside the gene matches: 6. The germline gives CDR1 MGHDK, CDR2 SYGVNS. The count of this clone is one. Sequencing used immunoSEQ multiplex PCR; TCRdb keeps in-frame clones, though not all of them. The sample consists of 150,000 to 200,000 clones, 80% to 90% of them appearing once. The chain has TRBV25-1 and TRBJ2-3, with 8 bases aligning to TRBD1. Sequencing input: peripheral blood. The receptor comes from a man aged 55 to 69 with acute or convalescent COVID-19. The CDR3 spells CASSDAGGQADTQYF. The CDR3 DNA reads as TGTGCCAGCAGTGATGCAGGGGGCCAAGCAGATACGCAGTATTTT.